A single sample gave rise to the 12 T cell receptor beta chains below, sequenced in a study of blood T cell repertoires in COVID-19. Sequenced by immunoSEQ multiplex PCR; TCRdb stores in-frame clones only, minus some. The sample lists more than 100,000 clones, 84% occurring once. Source material: peripheral blood. The receptors stem from a human donor in a cohort sampled during active COVID-19.

The V and J genes are TRBV19 and TRBJ1-2; 7 positions agree with TRBD1. V was pared by 4 bases and J by 4 bases, with 6 bases of the junction left unmatched. The CDR3 is 14 residues long. Germline V gives CDR1 LNHDA, CDR2 SQIVND (reference sequence). In DNA form, the CDR3 reads TGTGCCAGTAGTACCTCGGACAGGCTCTATGGCTACACCTTC. Encoded protein: CASSTSDRLYGYTF.

This clone occurred a few times. Other DNA sequences from this sample encode an identical CDR3 as well. The gene calls are TRBV12-3 or TRBV12-4 and TRBJ1-2; D unresolved. This CDR3 spans 13 amino acids. V lost 3 bases and J 2 bases, leaving 7 bases between the germline ends. CDR3 amino acids: CASSFGENYGYTF. CDR3 DNA: TGTGCCAGCAGTTTCGGGGAAAACTATGGCTACACCTTC.

CDR3 coding DNA: TGTGCCAGCCAGCGTGGTCCGGGTACGCAGTATTTT. Encoded protein: CASQRGPGTQYF. The chain has TRBV12-3 or TRBV12-4 and TRBJ2-3, with D uncertain. This CDR3 has 12 residues. The V and J ends lost 8 bases and 8 bases respectively, with 14 bases between them.

The chain recombines TRBV7-2 with TRBJ1-3, with 7 bases that match TRBD1. The CDR3 is 18 amino acids. The trim removed 2 bases at V and 0 bases at J, leaving 10 bases unmatched. From germline, CDR1 is SGHTA and CDR2 FQGNSA. CDR3 DNA sequence: TGTGCCAGCAGCTTATACGGACGACAGGGCCCCTCTGGAAACACCATATATTTT. Its translation is CASSLYGRQGPSGNTIYF.

This chain links TRBV3-1 (or the pseudogene TRBV3-2) with TRBJ1-6; TRBD1 aligns across 9 bases. The junction had 7 bases not matched to a gene; V was cut back by 1 base and J by 6 bases. The V gene's germline CDR1 is LGHDT and CDR2 YNNKEL (reference sequence). CDR3 length: 17 residues. This CDR3 is CASSQGGQGTFNSPLHF. CDR3 nucleotides: TGTGCCAGCAGCCAAGGTGGACAGGGGACTTTTAATTCACCCCTCCACTTT.

This chain uses TRBV10-3 with TRBJ1-6; tentatively, D is TRBD1 (6 bases). The ends were cut back, 5 bases at V and 8 bases at J, with 10 bases in the middle. There are 13 residues in the CDR3. Per the germline V gene, CDR1 is ENHRY and CDR2 is SYGVKD. The CDR3 DNA reads TGTGCCATCAGTTCGGACAGAGATTCACCCCTCCACTTT. Residues: CAISSDRDSPLHF.

The chain employs TRBV15 and TRBJ1-1; no reliable D call. The V end lost 2 bases, the J end lost 3 bases, and 7 bases lay between the germline ends. Germline CDR1 reads LNHNV; CDR2 reads YYDKDF (reference sequence). There are 13 residues in the CDR3. The CDR3 DNA sequence: TGTGCCACCAGCAGACTTCAGGACACTGAAGCTTTCTTT. Translated, it gives CATSRLQDTEAFF.

The chain uses TRBV20-1 and TRBJ1-1; D remains unclear. Germline CDR1 reads DFQATT; CDR2 reads SNEGSKA (reference sequence). Trimming removed 3 bases from V and 2 bases from J, with 13 bases in between. The CDR3 length is 14 residues. CDR3 region: CSASPSVANTEAFF. DNA of the CDR3: TGCAGTGCTAGTCCTTCAGTGGCCAACACTGAAGCTTTCTTT.

V and J are TRBV7-2 and TRBJ1-1, with unresolved D. Per the germline V gene, CDR1 is SGHTA and CDR2 is FQGNSA. CDR3 length equals 15 residues. Trimming cost V 5 bases and J 0 bases, with 13 bases left between them. The CDR3 region is CASSLRGVVNTEAFF. As DNA, the CDR3 is TGTGCCAGCAGCCTTCGAGGTGTTGTGAACACTGAAGCTTTCTTT.

The chain employs TRBV11-3 and TRBJ2-3, with 12 bases matching TRBD2. CDR3 length: 17 residues. The trim removed 2 bases at V and 2 bases at J, leaving 5 bases unmatched. Germline values: CDR1 SGHNT, CDR2 YENEEA. The CDR3 sequence is CASSLRASGGVTDTQYF. DNA of the CDR3: TGTGCCAGCAGCTTAAGGGCTAGCGGGGGGGTCACAGATACGCAGTATTTT.

This sequence joins TRBV6-2 or TRBV6-3 and TRBJ2-7; TRBD1 matches at 10 bases. Germline CDR1 and CDR2: MNHEY and SVGEGT. V trimming: 5 bases; J trimming: 4 bases; junction bases outside the gene matches: 8. The CDR3 consists of 15 residues. CDR3 bases: TGTGCCAGCAGTACCAAGGGACAGGGGCGTTACGAGCAGTACTTC. Translation gives CASSTKGQGRYEQYF.

The V call is TRBV25-1, the J call TRBJ1-3; D is possibly TRBD1 (6 bases). CDR3 length equals 15 residues. With 4 bases removed from V and 4 bases from J, the gap between germline ends came to 14 bases. Germline V lookup: CDR1 MGHDK, CDR2 SYGVNS. CDR3 in amino acids: CASSGRGFGGNTIYF. CDR3 DNA: TGTGCCAGCAGTGGCAGGGGTTTCGGCGGAAACACCATATATTTT.